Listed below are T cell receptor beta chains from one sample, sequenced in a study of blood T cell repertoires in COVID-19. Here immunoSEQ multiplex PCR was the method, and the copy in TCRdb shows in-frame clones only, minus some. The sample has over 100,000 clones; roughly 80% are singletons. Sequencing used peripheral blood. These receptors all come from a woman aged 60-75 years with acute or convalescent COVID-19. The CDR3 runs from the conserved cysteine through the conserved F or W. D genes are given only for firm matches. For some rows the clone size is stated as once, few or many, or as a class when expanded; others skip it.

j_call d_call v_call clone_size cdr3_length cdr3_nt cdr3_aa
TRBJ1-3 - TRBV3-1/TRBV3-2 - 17 TGTGCCAGCAGCCAAGAATTTGGAGGGGTGTTTGGAAACACCATATATTTT CASSQEFGGVFGNTIYF
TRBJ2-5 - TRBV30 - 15 TGTGCCTGGACCCCCGCGGGCCGACCGTCAGAGACCCAGTACTTC CAWTPAGRPSETQYF
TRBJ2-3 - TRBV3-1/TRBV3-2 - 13 TGTGCCAGCAGCCTGGGCTTCCCAGATACGCAGTATTTT CASSLGFPDTQYF
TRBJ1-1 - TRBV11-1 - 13 TGTGCCAGCAGCTTTCTCAGGAACACTGAAGCTTTCTTT CASSFLRNTEAFF
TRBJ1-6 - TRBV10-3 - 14 TGTGCCATCAGTTCGGGGGTCGGGGATTCACCCCTCCACTTT CAISSGVGDSPLHF
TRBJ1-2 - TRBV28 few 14 TGTGCCAGCAGTTTAGCGGGTCCTTCCTATGGCTACACCTTC CASSLAGPSYGYTF
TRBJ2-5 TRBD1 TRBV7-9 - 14 TGTGCCAGCACTCAGACAGGGGTCGAAGAGACCCAGTACTTC CASTQTGVEETQYF
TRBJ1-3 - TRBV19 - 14 TGTGCCAGTAGTCTTGTGGCCTCTGGAAACACCATATATTTT CASSLVASGNTIYF
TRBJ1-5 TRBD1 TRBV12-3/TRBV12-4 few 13 TGTGCCAGCAGTTCGGACAGGGTTTCGCCCCAGCATTTT CASSSDRVSPQHF
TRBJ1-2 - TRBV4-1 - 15 TGCGCCAGCAGCCAAGAAGCGACCGCTACTAGGGGCTACACCTTC CASSQEATATRGYTF
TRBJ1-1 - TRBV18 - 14 TGTGCCAGCTCACCCGGGACACTGAACACTGAAGCTTTCTTT CASSPGTLNTEAFF
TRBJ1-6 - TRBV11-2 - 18 TGTGCCAGCAGCTTATTCTCAGGGCAGGGTACCTATAATTCACCCCTCCACTTT CASSLFSGQGTYNSPLHF
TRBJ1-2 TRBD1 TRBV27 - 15 TGTGCCAGCATGACGGCCGGGACAGGGTCGGGTGGCTACACCTTC CASMTAGTGSGGYTF
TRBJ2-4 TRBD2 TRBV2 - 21 TGTGCCAGCAGTTCCTCAGCGGGGGGGAGCGGGAGAGGTTATGGGATGAACATTCAGTACTTC CASSSSAGGSGRGYGMNIQYF
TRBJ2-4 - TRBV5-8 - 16 TGTGCCAGCAGCTTGGCCCCAGGGCTAGCCAAAAACATTCAGTACTTC CASSLAPGLAKNIQYF
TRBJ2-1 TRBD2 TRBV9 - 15 TGTGCCAGCAACTTAGATGAGCGGGAGTACAATGAGCAGTTCTTC CASNLDEREYNEQFF
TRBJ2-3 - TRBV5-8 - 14 TGTGCCAGCAGCTTGTCCGGGTACACAGATACGCAGTATTTT CASSLSGYTDTQYF
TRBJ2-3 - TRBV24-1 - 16 TGTGCCACCAGTGATTCCGCACAGAGAATCACAGATACGCAGTATTTT CATSDSAQRITDTQYF
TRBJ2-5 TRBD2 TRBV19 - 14 TGTGCCAGTATGGCCACGGGAGGAGGAGAGACCCAGTACTTC CASMATGGGETQYF
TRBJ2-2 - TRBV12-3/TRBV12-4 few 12 TGTGCCAGCTCTAGGGGGACCGGGGAGCTGTTTTTT CASSRGTGELFF
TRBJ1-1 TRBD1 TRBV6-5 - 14 TGTGCCAGCAGTCATCGGGACAGGGTCACTGAAGCTTTCTTT CASSHRDRVTEAFF
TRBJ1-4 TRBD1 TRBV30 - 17 TGTGCCTGGAGTGTAGGGACAGGGTTTGGAACTAATGAAAAACTGTTTTTT CAWSVGTGFGTNEKLFF
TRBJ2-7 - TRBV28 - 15 TGTGCCAGCAGTTTGGGCAGGCGGAGGGTGGACGAGCAGTACTTC CASSLGRRRVDEQYF
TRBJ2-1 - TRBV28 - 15 TGTGCCAGCAACCCCCCGCAAAGCGGGCAGAATGAGCAGTTCTTC CASNPPQSGQNEQFF
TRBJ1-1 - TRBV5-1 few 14 TGCGCCAGCAACCCCGACAGGAAGAACACTGAAGCTTTCTTT CASNPDRKNTEAFF
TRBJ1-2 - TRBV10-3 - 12 TGTGCCATCACTAAAGGGGACTATGGCTACACCTTC CAITKGDYGYTF
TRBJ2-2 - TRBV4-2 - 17 TGTGCCAGCAGCCAAGAGGTCATTGCCGCGGGCACCGGGGAGCTGTTTTTT CASSQEVIAAGTGELFF
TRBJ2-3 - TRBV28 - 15 TGTGCCAGCAGTTTCGGTAACAGGGTCACAGATACGCAGTATTTT CASSFGNRVTDTQYF
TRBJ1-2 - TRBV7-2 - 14 TGTGCCAGCAGCCCAACGCGGGCAGGTGAAGGCTACACCTTC CASSPTRAGEGYTF
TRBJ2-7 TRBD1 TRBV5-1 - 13 TGCGCCAGCAGCTACCAAACAGGGGGAGAGCAGTACTTC CASSYQTGGEQYF
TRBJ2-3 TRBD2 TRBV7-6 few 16 TGTGCCAGCAGCCCACCTAGCGGGAGGAGAACAGATACGCAGTATTTT CASSPPSGRRTDTQYF
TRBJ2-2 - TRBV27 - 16 TGTGCCAGCAGTTTACTAAGGCAGGGGAACACCGGGGAGCTGTTTTTT CASSLLRQGNTGELFF
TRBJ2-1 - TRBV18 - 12 TGTGCCAGCTCACCAGTGGCCACTGAGCAGTTCTTC CASSPVATEQFF
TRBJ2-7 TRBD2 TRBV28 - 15 TGTGCCAGCAGTCTACTAGCGGGGAGACCCTACGAGCAGTACTTC CASSLLAGRPYEQYF
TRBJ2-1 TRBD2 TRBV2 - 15 TGTGCCAGCAGCCCCACTAGCGGGGGGGTGGGTGAGCAGTTCTTC CASSPTSGGVGEQFF
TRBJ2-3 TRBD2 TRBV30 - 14 TGTGCCTGGAGGACTAGCGGTAGCACAGATACGCAGTATTTT CAWRTSGSTDTQYF
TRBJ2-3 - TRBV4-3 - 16 TGCGCCAGCAGCCAAGAAATACGGGAGCGCACAGATACGCAGTATTTT CASSQEIRERTDTQYF
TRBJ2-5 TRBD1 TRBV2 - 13 TGTGCCAGCAGCAGGGGGAATGGAGAGACCCAGTACTTC CASSRGNGETQYF
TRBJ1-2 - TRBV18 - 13 TGTGCCAGCTCATCAGGGGACACTAGAGGCTACACCTTC CASSSGDTRGYTF
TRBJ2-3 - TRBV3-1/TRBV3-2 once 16 TGTGCCAGCAGCCAGGCGCGGGGTACTGGCACAGATACGCAGTATTTT CASSQARGTGTDTQYF
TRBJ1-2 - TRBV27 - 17 TGTGCCAGCAGTTCCCGGGTGACCCCGCTCGGGTTCTATGGCTACACCTTC CASSSRVTPLGFYGYTF
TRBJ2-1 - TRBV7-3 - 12 TGTGCCAGCAGCTTAACGGGCGATGAGCAGTTCTTC CASSLTGDEQFF
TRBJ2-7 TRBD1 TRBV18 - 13 TGTGCCAGCCGAGTACCAGGGGGCTCCGAGCAGTACTTC CASRVPGGSEQYF
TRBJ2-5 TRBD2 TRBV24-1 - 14 TGTGCCACCAGTGACCCCCTGGCGGGGGTGACCCAGTACTTC CATSDPLAGVTQYF
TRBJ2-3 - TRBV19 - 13 TGTGCCAGTAGTAAATCAGGGTCAGATACGCAGTATTTT CASSKSGSDTQYF
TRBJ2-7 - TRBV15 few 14 TGTGCCACCAGCAGAGATCGTGGCGGTTACGAGCAGTACTTC CATSRDRGGYEQYF
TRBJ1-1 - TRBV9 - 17 TGTGCCAGCAGCCCTTGGGTGACCGCGGGGGGAGACACTGAAGCTTTCTTT CASSPWVTAGGDTEAFF
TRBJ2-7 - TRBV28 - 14 TGTGCCAGCGGCGAGGGCTTGAATCCTTACGAGCAGTACTTC CASGEGLNPYEQYF
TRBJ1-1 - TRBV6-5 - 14 TGTGCCAGCAGTTCGGGACATTTGAACACTGAAGCTTTCTTT CASSSGHLNTEAFF
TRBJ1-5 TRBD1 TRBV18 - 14 TGTGCCAGCTCACCCACGGACAGGGCTCAGCCCCAGCATTTT CASSPTDRAQPQHF